One sample yielded the 27 T cell receptor beta chains listed below, sequenced in a study of CD8 T cells in ankylosing spondylitis. Each CDR3 protein gets one entry after TCRdb re-called the 5' RACE reads with MiXCR. The sample lists roughly 120,000 distinct CDR3 sequences; approximately 14% were seen once. The sequenced sample was blood, either unsorted or a sorted T cell fraction (not recorded which). The receptors were gathered from a female donor with ankylosing spondylitis or in good health (not recorded which).

This clonotype was seen a handful of times. The chain links TRBV6-1 to TRBJ1-2, with D uncertain. The germline V and J ends were trimmed by 5 bases and 0 bases, with 13 bases remaining between them. Germline V gives CDR1 MNHNS, CDR2 SASEGT. This CDR3 is built from 15 residues. Here the CDR3 DNA reads TGTGCCAGCAGTCAGGTCTCTGGGTCTAACTATGGCTACACCTTC. It yields the protein CASSQVSGSNYGYTF.

This clonotype was observed a few times. This sequence joins TRBV29-1 and TRBJ2-7; TRBD1 agrees at 10 bases. The CDR3 runs to 13 residues. Germline CDR1 reads SQVTM; CDR2 reads ANQGSEA. This CDR3 reads CSRQGALSYEQYF. The CDR3 nucleotides are TGCAGTCGACAGGGGGCGCTTTCCTACGAGCAGTACTTC.

To note about this clonotype: This could be a read error, since a much larger clone is one nucleotide away. The rearrangement uses TRBV7-9 and TRBJ2-1, with TRBD1 matching over 7 bases. Germline V gene sequence: CDR1 SEHNR, CDR2 FQNEAQ (reference sequence). This CDR3 has 14 amino acids. This CDR3 reads CAGSPEGAGLGQFF. CDR3 bases: TGTGCCGGCAGCCCAGAGGGGGCGGGCCTAGGGCAGTTCTTC. Supplemented by reference TRBV7-9 and TRBJ2-1, the full variable domain reads DTGVSQNPRHKITKRGQNVTFRCDPISEHNRLYWYRQTLGQGPEFLTYFQNEAQLEKSRLLSDRFSAERPKGSFSTLEIQRTEQGDSAMYLCAGSPEGAGLGQFFGPGTRLTVL.

This clonotype was counted at least ten times. The chain couples TRBV10-3 to TRBJ2-3; weak D call: TRBD1 (6 bases). V lost 7 bases and J 2 bases, leaving 13 bases between the germline ends. CDR3 length: 14 residues. The germline CDR1 and CDR2 sequences are ENHRY and SYGVKD. The CDR3 loop reads CAIKGEQTTDTQYF. The CDR3 DNA reads as TGTGCCATCAAGGGGGAACAGACCACAGATACGCAGTATTTT.

Points on this clonotype: A read error may be the cause here, since a much bigger clone is one base away. The rearrangement joins TRBV20-1 to TRBJ2-5; TRBD2 is a possible D gene (5 bases). V lost 6 bases, J lost 4 bases, and 15 bases lay in between. The V gene's germline CDR1 is DFQATT and CDR2 SNEGSKA (reference sequence). The CDR3 has 13 residues. In nucleotides, the CDR3 is TGCAGTGCCCAGACACGGGGTTCAGAGACCCAGTACTTC. As protein: CSAQTRGSETQYF.

The CDR3 DNA follows: TGTGCCAGCAGCTTAGACCCGGGACAGGGGAACTCACCCCTCCACTTT. Protein product: CASSLDPGQGNSPLHF. The V and J genes are TRBV7-9 and TRBJ1-6; 10 bases are shared with TRBD1. Losses at the gene ends were 1 base for V and 10 bases for J; bases not matched to a gene: 7. This CDR3 has 16 amino acids. Germline lookup yields CDR1 SEHNR and CDR2 FQNEAQ (reference sequence).

This clonotype showed up just a few times. V is TRBV3-1 and J is TRBJ2-7; the D call may be TRBD1 or TRBD2 (5 bases each). Between the trimmed V and J ends, which lost 5 bases and 3 bases, there was a span of 8 bases. The CDR3 sequence is 12 residues long. CDR1 and CDR2 (germline): LGHDT, YNNKEL (reference sequence). The CDR3 region has the DNA TGTGCCAGCAGCTCGGGGCTCTACGAGCAGTACTTC. Translated: CASSSGLYEQYF.

J is TRBJ2-1 and V is TRBV2; D is unresolved. The CDR3 has 13 residues. The V gene's germline CDR1 is SNHLY and CDR2 FYNNEI. V lost 0 bases, J lost 7 bases, and 7 bases lay in between. Here the CDR3 DNA reads TGTGCCAGCAGTGAAGCGCGGTTGAATGAGCAGTTCTTC. The encoded protein is CASSEARLNEQFF.

About this clonotype: A read error may explain this, as a much larger clone is one base away. This chain joins TRBV9 and TRBJ1-1; D not resolved. Trimming cost V 4 bases and J 4 bases, with 17 bases left between them. Germline CDR1 SGDLS, CDR2 YYNGEE. This CDR3 spans 15 amino acids. The CDR3: CASSPRLLGITEAFF. CDR3 nucleotides: TGTGCCAGCAGCCCCCGCCTCTTGGGAATCACTGAAGCTTTCTTT.

Concerning this clonotype: This could be a read error, since a much larger clone is one nucleotide away. The chain links TRBV20-1 to TRBJ2-1; 12 bases map to TRBD2. Per the germline V gene, CDR1 is DFQATT and CDR2 is SNEGSKA (reference sequence). The CDR3 covers 15 residues. The CDR3 here is CSADGLAGTYNDQFF. CDR3 DNA sequence: TGCAGTGCTGACGGACTAGCGGGAACCTACAATGACCAGTTCTTC.

This clonotype occurred many times. The genes are TRBV20-1 and TRBJ1-3; D might be TRBD1 (5 bases). This CDR3 spans 13 amino acids. The V gene's germline CDR1 is DFQATT and CDR2 SNEGSKA (reference sequence). Trimming removed 6 bases at V and 3 bases at J, with 12 bases between. The CDR3 DNA follows: TGCAGTGCCCCCGGAGGGGTTGGAAACACCATATATTTT. Its protein product is CSAPGGVGNTIYF.

With respect to this clonotype: A read error may explain this, as a much larger clone is one base away. The J gene is TRBJ1-2, the V gene TRBV10-3; TRBD1 matches 7 bases. Germline assignment: CDR1 ENHRY and CDR2 SYGVKD. This CDR3 has 14 amino acids. The CDR3: CATSEYTGDFGYTF. The CDR3 bases are TGTGCCACCAGTGAGTACACAGGGGATTTCGGCTACACCTTC.

This sequence joins TRBV5-1 and TRBJ2-7, with TRBD2 as a possible D gene (5 bases). Germline V lookup: CDR1 SGHRS, CDR2 YFSETQ. The CDR3 is 12 residues long. The germline V and J ends were trimmed by 3 bases and 4 bases, with 8 bases remaining between them. The CDR3 region is CASSSDFYEQYF. CDR3 nucleotides: TGCGCCAGCAGCTCGGACTTTTACGAGCAGTACTTC.

V usage is TRBV4-1 and J usage is TRBJ2-1, with 10 bases matching TRBD2. The CDR3 consists of 16 residues. After removal of 0 bases from V and 7 bases from J, the junction contained 6 bases not matched to a gene. CDR1 and CDR2 from the germline V gene are MGHRA and YSYEKL. The CDR3 DNA is TGCGCCAGCAGCCAAGATTTGACTAGCGGGCTTAATGAGCAGTTCTTC. It translates to CASSQDLTSGLNEQFF.

This clonotype was seen more than once but under ten times. V and J are TRBV20-1 and TRBJ2-6; D possibly corresponds to TRBD1 (5 bases). Germline V gene lookup returns CDR1 DFQATT and CDR2 SNEGSKA (reference sequence). The CDR3 has 17 amino acids. With 0 bases removed from V and 0 bases from J, the gap between germline ends came to 12 bases. DNA for the CDR3: TGCAGTGCTAGAGAGAGGACAACTGGCTCTGGGGCCAACGTCCTGACTTTC. Amino acid sequence: CSARERTTGSGANVLTF.

This clonotype was counted ten times or more. CDR3 in amino acids: CASSLQTSGSGEDTQYF. The CDR3 region has the DNA TGCGCCAGCAGCCTACAGACTAGCGGCTCTGGGGAAGATACGCAGTATTTT. This chain links TRBV5-1 with TRBJ2-3, with 9 bases aligning to TRBD2. J was trimmed by 5 bases and V by 4 bases; bases with no gene match: 14. The length of the CDR3 is 17 residues. In germline, CDR1 is SGHRS, CDR2 YFSETQ.

This clonotype was observed many times. This chain links TRBV20-1 with TRBJ2-7, with D possibly being TRBD1 (6 bases). Germline CDR1 DFQATT, CDR2 SNEGSKA (reference sequence). CDR3 length: 12 residues. The V end was cut by 1 base, the J end by 5 bases, with 9 bases between. The CDR3 spells CSARGYRDEQYF. DNA for the CDR3: TGCAGTGCTAGAGGGTACAGGGACGAGCAGTACTTC.

This clonotype has a handful of counts. The chain joins TRBV20-1 to TRBJ2-1, with 12 bases fitting TRBD2. With 2 bases clipped from V and 4 bases from J, the junction kept 3 bases outside the gene matches. The CDR3 runs to 15 residues. Germline loops: CDR1 DFQATT, CDR2 SNEGSKA (reference sequence). The CDR3: CSARRTSGMYNEQFF. CDR3 in DNA: TGCAGTGCTAGAAGGACTAGCGGGATGTACAATGAGCAGTTCTTC.

This clonotype has more than one count but fewer than ten. The J gene is TRBJ2-7, the V gene TRBV4-1; TRBD2 aligns across 10 bases. V was clipped by 1 base and J by 4 bases; unmatched bases: 4. CDR1 MGHRA and CDR2 YSYEKL come from the germline V gene. The CDR3 sequence is 15 residues long. As DNA, the CDR3 is TGCGCCAGCAGCCAAGGGAGCGGGAGGGTATACGAGCAGTACTTC. Amino acids: CASSQGSGRVYEQYF.

V usage is TRBV12-3 or TRBV12-4 and J usage is TRBJ1-4; 8 positions agree with TRBD1. This CDR3 has 15 residues. Trimming cost V 3 bases and J 3 bases; bases outside gene matches: 3. The chain's CDR3 is CASSLEGQANEKLFF. The CDR3 DNA reads TGTGCCAGCAGTTTGGAGGGACAGGCTAATGAAAAACTGTTTTTT.

The rearrangement links TRBV6-1 to TRBJ2-5; 10 positions agree with TRBD1. V lost 4 bases and J lost 5; bases outside the gene matches: 7. This CDR3 has 15 residues. CDR1 MNHNS and CDR2 SASEGT come from the germline V gene. CDR3 coding DNA: TGTGCCAGCAGTGGGAGACAGGGGGCATGGGAGACCCAGTACTTC. Protein: CASSGRQGAWETQYF.

This clonotype came up a few times. V and J are TRBV29-1 and TRBJ1-2; 7 nucleotides align to TRBD1. From germline, CDR1 is SQVTM and CDR2 ANQGSEA. This CDR3 contains 12 residues. V dropped 6 bases and J dropped 6; count of bases not matched to a gene: 7. CDR3 in DNA: TGCAGCGTGCAGGGGGAAGTTGATGGCTACACCTTC. It is translated as CSVQGEVDGYTF.

With regard to this clonotype: At one end the junction does not follow the germline gene, possibly because of a read error. The rearrangement links TRBV29-1 to TRBJ2-7; 7 nucleotides agree with TRBD1. The germline V gene has CDR1 SQVTM and CDR2 ANQGSEA. The CDR3 covers 15 residues. The CDR3 DNA follows: TGCAGCGTGGAAGACAGGGCGATGGGTTTATACGAGCAGTACTTC. Amino acids: CSVEDRAMGLYEQYF.

The sample holds many counts of this clonotype. A junction end diverges from the germline sequence, so it may reflect a read error. The chain employs TRBV7-7 and TRBJ2-3; TRBD2 might be the D (5 bases). The CDR3 contains 13 residues. The V gene's germline CDR1 is SSHAT and CDR2 FNYEAQ (reference sequence). The CDR3 DNA follows: TGTGCTAGCAGCTTCGAGGGAGTAGATACGCAGTATTTT. This codes for CASSFEGVDTQYF. The full variable domain, rest sourced from reference TRBV7-7 and TRBJ2-3, is GAGVSQSPRYKVTKRGQDVTLRCDPISSHATLYWYQQALGQGPEFLTYFNYEAQPDKSGLPSDRFSAERPEGSISTLTIQRTEQRDSAMYRCASSFEGVDTQYFGPGTRLTVL.

This clonotype has more than one count but fewer than ten. The chain has TRBV20-1 and TRBJ1-2, with 9 bases identical to TRBD1. V gave up 6 bases and J gave up 4 bases; unmatched junction bases: 6. Germline CDR1 and CDR2: DFQATT and SNEGSKA (reference sequence). The CDR3 length is 13 residues. The DNA of the CDR3 is TGCAGTGCCGAGGGGGGACAGGGCTATGGCTACACCTTC. It is translated as CSAEGGQGYGYTF.

As DNA, the CDR3 is TGCGCCAGCAGCCGACAGGGGACGAATGAGCAGTTCTTC. Its translation is CASSRQGTNEQFF. This rearrangement joins TRBV5-1 to TRBJ2-1; TRBD1 matches 8 bases. This CDR3 spans 13 amino acids. CDR1 is SGHRS, CDR2 YFSETQ, per germline. V gave up 4 bases and J gave up 7 bases; unmatched junction bases: 4.

This clonotype was counted a few times. The chain has TRBV12-3 or TRBV12-4 and TRBJ2-7; 9 nucleotides match TRBD1. The junction had 10 bases not matched to a gene; V was cut back by 6 bases and J by 1 base. The length of the CDR3 is 16 residues. CDR3 sequence reads: CASSPGPGQGSYEQYF. DNA of the CDR3: TGTGCCAGCAGCCCGGGCCCGGGACAGGGTTCCTACGAGCAGTACTTC.